This T cell receptor (beta chain) was sequenced for a study of immune characterization of retroperitoneal liposarcoma. TCRdb analysed the PCR reads with MiXCR anew, one entry per CDR3 protein. Altogether roughly 9,300 distinct CDR3 sequences are present, about 39% being singletons, with the ten largest covering roughly a quarter. The sequencing input was tumor tissue. This TCR was recovered from a male donor with retroperitoneal liposarcoma.

CDR3 protein: CASGKDTPGTSVGRDTQYF. CDR3 sequence (DNA): TGTGCCAGCGGGAAGGACACTCCCGGGACTAGCGTTGGTAGAGATACGCAGTATTTT. The V and J genes are TRBV6-5 and TRBJ2-3; 10 bases are a match to TRBD2. The V and J ends lost 8 bases and 5 bases, in that order; junction bases with no gene match: 22. The CDR3 contains 19 residues. Germline V lookup: CDR1 MNHEY, CDR2 SVGAGI.